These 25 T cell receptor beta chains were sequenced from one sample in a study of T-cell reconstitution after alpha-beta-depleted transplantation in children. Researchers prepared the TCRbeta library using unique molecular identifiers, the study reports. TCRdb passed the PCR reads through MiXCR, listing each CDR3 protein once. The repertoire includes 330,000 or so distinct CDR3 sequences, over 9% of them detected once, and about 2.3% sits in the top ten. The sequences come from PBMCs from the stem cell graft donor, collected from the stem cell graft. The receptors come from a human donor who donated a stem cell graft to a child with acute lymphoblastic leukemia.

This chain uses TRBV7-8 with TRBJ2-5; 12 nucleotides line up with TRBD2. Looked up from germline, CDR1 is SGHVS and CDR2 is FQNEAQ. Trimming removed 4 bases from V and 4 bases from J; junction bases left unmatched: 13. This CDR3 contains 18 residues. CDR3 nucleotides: TGTGCCAGCAGCTCTGGGATGACTAGCGGGAGCCCGTTAGAGACCCAGTACTTC. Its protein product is CASSSGMTSGSPLETQYF.

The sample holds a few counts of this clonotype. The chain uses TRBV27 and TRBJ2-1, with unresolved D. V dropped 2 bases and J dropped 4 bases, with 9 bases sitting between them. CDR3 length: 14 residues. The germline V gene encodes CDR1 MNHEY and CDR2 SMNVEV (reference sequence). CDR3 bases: TGTGCCAGCAGTTTAGGGTCCGAGTACAATGAGCAGTTCTTC. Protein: CASSLGSEYNEQFF.

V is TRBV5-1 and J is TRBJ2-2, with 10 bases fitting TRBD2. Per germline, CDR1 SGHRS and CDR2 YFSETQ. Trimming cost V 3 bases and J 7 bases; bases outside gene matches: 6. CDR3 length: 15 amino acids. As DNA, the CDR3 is TGCGCCAGCAGCTCTAGCGGGAGCAGCGGCGGGGAGCTGTTTTTT. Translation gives CASSSSGSSGGELFF.

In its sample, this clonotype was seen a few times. The CDR3 here is CATPRKRAYNEQFF. The CDR3 DNA reads as TGTGCCACCCCGAGGAAGCGGGCCTACAATGAGCAGTTCTTC. The chain uses TRBV2 and TRBJ2-1, with D tentatively TRBD2 (6 bases). Per germline, CDR1 SNHLY and CDR2 FYNNEI. The V end lost 10 bases, the J end lost 2 bases, and 15 bases lay between the germline ends. This CDR3 spans 14 amino acids. Full variable domain (remainder filled in from reference TRBV2 and TRBJ2-1): EPEVTQTPSHQVTQMGQEVILRCVPISNHLYFYWYRQILGQKVEFLVSFYNNEISEKSEIFDDQFSVERPDGSNFTLKIRSTKLEDSAMYFCATPRKRAYNEQFFGPGTRLTVL.

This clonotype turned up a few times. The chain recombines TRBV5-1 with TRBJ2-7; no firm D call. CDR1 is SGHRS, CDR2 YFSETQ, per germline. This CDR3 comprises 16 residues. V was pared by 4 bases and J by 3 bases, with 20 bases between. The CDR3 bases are TGCGCCAGCAGCCAGTCCTCTTTCCCCACTGACTACGAGCAGTACTTC. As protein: CASSQSSFPTDYEQYF.

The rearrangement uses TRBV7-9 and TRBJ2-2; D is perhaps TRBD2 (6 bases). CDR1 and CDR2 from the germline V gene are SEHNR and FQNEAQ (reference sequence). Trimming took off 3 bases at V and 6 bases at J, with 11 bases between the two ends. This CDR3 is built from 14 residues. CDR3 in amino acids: CASSFTGVPGELFF. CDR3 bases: TGTGCCAGCAGCTTTACGGGAGTCCCCGGGGAGCTGTTTTTT.

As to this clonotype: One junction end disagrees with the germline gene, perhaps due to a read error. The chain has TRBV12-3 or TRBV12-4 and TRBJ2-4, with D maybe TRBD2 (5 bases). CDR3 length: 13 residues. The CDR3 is CASSSGGKNSQYF. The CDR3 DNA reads TGTGCCAGCAGTTCAGGAGGCAAAAACAGTCAGTACTTC.

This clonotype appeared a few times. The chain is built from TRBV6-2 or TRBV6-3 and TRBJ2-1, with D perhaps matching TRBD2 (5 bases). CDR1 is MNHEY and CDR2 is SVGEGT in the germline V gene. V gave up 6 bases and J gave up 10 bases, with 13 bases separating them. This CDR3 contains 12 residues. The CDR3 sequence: CASSALVYEQFF. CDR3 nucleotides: TGTGCCAGCAGCGCACTAGTTTACGAGCAGTTCTTC.

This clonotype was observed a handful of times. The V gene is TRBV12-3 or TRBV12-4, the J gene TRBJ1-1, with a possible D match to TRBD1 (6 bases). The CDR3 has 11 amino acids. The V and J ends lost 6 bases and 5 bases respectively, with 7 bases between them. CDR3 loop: CASRQGTEAFF. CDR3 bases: TGTGCCAGCAGGCAGGGGACTGAAGCTTTCTTT.

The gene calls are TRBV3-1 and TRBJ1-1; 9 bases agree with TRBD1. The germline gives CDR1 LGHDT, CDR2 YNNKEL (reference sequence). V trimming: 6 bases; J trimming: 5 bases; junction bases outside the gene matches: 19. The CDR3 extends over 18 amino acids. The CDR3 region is CASSFGSTGGTSRTEAFF. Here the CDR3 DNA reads TGTGCCAGCAGTTTCGGATCGACAGGGGGGACTAGCCGAACTGAAGCTTTCTTT.

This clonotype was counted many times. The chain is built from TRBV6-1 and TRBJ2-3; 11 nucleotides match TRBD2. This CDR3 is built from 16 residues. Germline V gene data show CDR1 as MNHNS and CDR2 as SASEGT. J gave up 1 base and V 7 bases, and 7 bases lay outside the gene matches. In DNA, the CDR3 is TGTGCCAGCACGACGCTAGCGGGAGGAGGCACAGATACGCAGTATTTT. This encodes CASTTLAGGGTDTQYF.

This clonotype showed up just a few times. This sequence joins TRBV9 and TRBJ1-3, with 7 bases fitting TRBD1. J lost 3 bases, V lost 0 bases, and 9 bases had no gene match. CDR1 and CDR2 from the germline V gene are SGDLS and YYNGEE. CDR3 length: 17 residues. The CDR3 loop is CASSVGLEGAHGNTIYF. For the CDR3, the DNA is TGTGCCAGCAGCGTAGGACTTGAGGGGGCTCATGGAAACACCATATATTTT.

The CDR3 is CASSPPNLAGAYEQYF. CDR3 DNA: TGTGCCAGCTCACCACCGAACCTAGCGGGAGCCTACGAGCAGTACTTC. The chain is built from TRBV18 and TRBJ2-7, with 10 bases aligning to TRBD2. CDR1 and CDR2 from the germline V gene are KGHSH and LQKENI. This CDR3 has 16 residues. V trimming: 0 bases; J trimming: 2 bases; junction bases outside the gene matches: 4.

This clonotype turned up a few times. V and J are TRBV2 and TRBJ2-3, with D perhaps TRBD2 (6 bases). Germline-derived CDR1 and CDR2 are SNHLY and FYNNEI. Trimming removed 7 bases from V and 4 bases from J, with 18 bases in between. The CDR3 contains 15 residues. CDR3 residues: CASTEGTFSADTQYF. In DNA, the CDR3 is TGTGCCAGCACCGAAGGGACTTTTTCAGCAGATACGCAGTATTTT.

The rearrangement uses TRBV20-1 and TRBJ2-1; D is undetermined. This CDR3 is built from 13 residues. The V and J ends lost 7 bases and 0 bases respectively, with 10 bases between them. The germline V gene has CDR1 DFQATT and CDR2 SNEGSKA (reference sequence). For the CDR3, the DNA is TGCAGTGGAGGTCGGAGCTCCTACAATGAGCAGTTCTTC. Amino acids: CSGGRSSYNEQFF.

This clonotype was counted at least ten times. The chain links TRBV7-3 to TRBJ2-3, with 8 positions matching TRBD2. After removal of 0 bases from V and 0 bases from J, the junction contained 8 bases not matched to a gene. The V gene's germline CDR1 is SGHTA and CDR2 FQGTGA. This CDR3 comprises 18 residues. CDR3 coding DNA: TGTGCCAGCAGCTTAACGGGAACTAGCGGAATTAGCACAGATACGCAGTATTTT. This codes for CASSLTGTSGISTDTQYF.

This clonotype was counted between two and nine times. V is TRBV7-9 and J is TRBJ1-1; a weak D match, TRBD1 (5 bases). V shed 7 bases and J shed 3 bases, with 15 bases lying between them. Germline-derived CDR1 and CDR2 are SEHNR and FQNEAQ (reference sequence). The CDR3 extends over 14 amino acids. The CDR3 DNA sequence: TGTGCCAGCACCCGCTTCCAAGGGGACACTGAAGCTTTCTTT. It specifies CASTRFQGDTEAFF. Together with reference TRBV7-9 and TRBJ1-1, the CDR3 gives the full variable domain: DTGVSQNPRHKITKRGQNVTFRCDPISEHNRLYWYRQTLGQGPEFLTYFQNEAQLEKSRLLSDRFSAERPKGSFSTLEIQRTEQGDSAMYLCASTRFQGDTEAFFGQGTRLTVV.

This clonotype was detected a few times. CDR3 DNA sequence: TGTGCCAGCAGTCCAATAGCGGGAGCTGCCTACAATGAGCAGTTCTTC. Protein product: CASSPIAGAAYNEQFF. The chain carries TRBV27 and TRBJ2-1, with TRBD2 identical over 9 bases. This CDR3 is 16 amino acids long. Germline trimming cut 5 bases from V and 2 bases from J; bases unmatched to any gene: 7. In germline, CDR1 is MNHEY, CDR2 SMNVEV (reference sequence).

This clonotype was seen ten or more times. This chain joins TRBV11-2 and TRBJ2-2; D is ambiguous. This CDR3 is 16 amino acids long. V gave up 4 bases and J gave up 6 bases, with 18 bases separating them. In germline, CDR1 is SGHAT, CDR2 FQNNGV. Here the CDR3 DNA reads TGTGCCAGCAGCTCCTCCCCTATCCTACGGGCCGGGGAGCTGTTTTTT. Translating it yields CASSSSPILRAGELFF.

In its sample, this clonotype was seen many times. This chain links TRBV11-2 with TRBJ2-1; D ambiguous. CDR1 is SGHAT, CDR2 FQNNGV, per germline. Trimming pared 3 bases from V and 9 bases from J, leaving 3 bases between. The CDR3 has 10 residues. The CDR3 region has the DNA TGTGCCAGCAGCTTCGGTGAGCAGTTCTTC. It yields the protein CASSFGEQFF.

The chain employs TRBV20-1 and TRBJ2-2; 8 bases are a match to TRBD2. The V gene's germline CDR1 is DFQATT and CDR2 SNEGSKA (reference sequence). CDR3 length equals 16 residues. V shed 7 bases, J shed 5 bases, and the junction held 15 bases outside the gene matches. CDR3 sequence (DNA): TGCAGTGTCCCAACAGGCCTAGCGGGTTATACCGGGGAGCTGTTTTTT. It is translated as CSVPTGLAGYTGELFF.

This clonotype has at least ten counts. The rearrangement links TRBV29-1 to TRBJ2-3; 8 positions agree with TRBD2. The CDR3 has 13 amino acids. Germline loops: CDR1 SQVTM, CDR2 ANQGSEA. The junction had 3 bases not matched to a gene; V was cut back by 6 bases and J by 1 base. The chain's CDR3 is CSVPGLGTDTQYF. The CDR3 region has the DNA TGCAGCGTCCCGGGACTAGGCACAGATACGCAGTATTTT.

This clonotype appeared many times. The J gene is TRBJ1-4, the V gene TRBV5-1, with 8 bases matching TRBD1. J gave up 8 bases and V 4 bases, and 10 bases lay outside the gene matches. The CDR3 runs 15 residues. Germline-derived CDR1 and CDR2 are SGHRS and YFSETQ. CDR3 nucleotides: TGCGCCAGCAGCAGTGACAGGGGTGGACAGGAAAAACTGTTTTTT. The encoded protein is CASSSDRGGQEKLFF. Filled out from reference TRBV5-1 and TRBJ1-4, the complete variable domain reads KAGVTQTPRYLIKTRGQQVTLSCSPISGHRSVSWYQQTPGQGLQFLFEYFSETQRNKGNFPGRFSGRQFSNSRSEMNVSTLELGDSALYLCASSSDRGGQEKLFFGSGTQLSVL.

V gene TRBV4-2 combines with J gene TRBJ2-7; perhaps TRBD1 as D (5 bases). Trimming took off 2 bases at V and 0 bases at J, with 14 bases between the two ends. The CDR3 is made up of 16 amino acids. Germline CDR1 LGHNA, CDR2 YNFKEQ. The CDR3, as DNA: TGTGCCAGCAGCCAAATACAGGCCAAACCCTCCTACGAGCAGTACTTC. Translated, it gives CASSQIQAKPSYEQYF.

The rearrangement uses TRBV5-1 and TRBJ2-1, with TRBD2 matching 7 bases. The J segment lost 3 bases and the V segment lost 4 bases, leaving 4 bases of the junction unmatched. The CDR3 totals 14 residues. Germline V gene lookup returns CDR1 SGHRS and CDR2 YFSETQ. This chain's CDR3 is CASSAGGDYNEQFF. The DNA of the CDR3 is TGCGCCAGCAGCGCTGGGGGGGACTACAATGAGCAGTTCTTC.